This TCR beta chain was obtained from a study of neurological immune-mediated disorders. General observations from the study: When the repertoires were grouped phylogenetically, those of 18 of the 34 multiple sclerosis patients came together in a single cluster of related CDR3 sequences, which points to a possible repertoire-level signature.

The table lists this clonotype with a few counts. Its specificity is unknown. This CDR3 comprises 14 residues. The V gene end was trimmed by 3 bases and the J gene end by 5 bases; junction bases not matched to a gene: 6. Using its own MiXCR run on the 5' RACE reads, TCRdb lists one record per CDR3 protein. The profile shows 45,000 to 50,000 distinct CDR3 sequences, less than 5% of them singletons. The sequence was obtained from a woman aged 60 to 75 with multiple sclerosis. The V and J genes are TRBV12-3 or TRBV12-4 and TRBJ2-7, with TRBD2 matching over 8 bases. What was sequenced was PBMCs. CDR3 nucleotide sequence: TGTGCCAGCAGTTTTAAGCGGGAGTGCGACGAGCAGTACGTC. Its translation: CASSFKRECDEQYV.